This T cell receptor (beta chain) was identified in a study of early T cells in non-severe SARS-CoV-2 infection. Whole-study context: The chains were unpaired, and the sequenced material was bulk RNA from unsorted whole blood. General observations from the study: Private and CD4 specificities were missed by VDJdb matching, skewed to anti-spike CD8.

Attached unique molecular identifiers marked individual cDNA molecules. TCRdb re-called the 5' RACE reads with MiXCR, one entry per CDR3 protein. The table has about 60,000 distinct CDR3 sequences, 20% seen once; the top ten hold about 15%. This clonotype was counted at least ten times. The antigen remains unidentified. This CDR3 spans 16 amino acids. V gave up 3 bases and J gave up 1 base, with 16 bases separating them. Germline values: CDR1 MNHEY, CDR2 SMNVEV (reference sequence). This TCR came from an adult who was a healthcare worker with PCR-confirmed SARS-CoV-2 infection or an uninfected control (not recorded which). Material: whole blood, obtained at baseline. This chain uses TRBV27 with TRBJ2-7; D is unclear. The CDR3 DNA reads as TGTGCCAGCAGTTTGGGCCCTGACCCTAGATCCTACGAGCAGTACTTC. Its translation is CASSLGPDPRSYEQYF.